This T cell receptor beta chain was captured in a study of CD8+ T cells in alopecia areata. Points on this clone: As yet, its antigen is unknown.

The V and J ends lost 5 bases and 4 bases respectively, with 15 bases between them. CDR1 and CDR2 (germline): GTSNPN, SVGIG (reference sequence). The CDR3 consists of 14 residues. RNA extraction was followed by reverse transcription into cDNA, which acted as the sequencing template. Generated by immunoSEQ multiplex PCR, the TCRdb table keeps only in-frame clones and is missing some. Here the sample spans 110,000 or so clones, around 61% being singletons. General study results and limits: The study found TCR sharing across patients less clear than in mice, possibly for HLA reasons. Scalp sequencing captures resident alphabeta T cells of normal skin too.

It was from PBMCs that CD4+ and CD8+ T cells were sorted. This sequence originates from a human donor in good health. The genes are TRBV30 and TRBJ2-1, with a possible D match to TRBD2 (7 bases). Input material: CD4+ T cells sorted from blood. This CDR3 is CAWEEGGTYNEQFF. DNA of the CDR3: TGTGCCTGGGAAGAGGGGGGGACATACAATGAGCAGTTCTTC.